Shown below are 6 T cell receptor beta chains from a single sample sequenced in a study of kidney transplant recipient with SARS-CoV-2 infection. Via MiXCR, TCRdb re-called the reads, giving one row per CDR3 protein. Altogether roughly 250,000 distinct CDR3 sequences are present, roughly 26% being singletons, with the ten largest covering roughly 7%. The sample was a blood sample, taken at baseline and on day 111 from a kidney transplant recipient. Receptors were obtained from a male patient aged 30 to 40 who had COVID-19 and was a kidney transplant recipient. Some of these T cells may belong to the graft donor.

This clonotype was detected once. Given a much more abundant clone one base away, this may be a read error. The rearrangement joins TRBV5-1 to TRBJ1-1, with a weak D call TRBD1 (5 bases). Germline V lookup: CDR1 SGHRS, CDR2 YFSETQ. This CDR3 comprises 16 residues. Trimming removed 4 bases from V and 6 bases from J, with 22 bases in between. CDR3 sequence: CASSPAGKGPPSEAFF. For the CDR3, the DNA is TGCGCCAGCAGCCCGGCGGGCAAGGGGCCTCCCTCTGAAGCTTTCTTT.

This clonotype was counted only a few times. J is TRBJ2-1 and V is TRBV7-2; 8 bases match TRBD1. Trimming removed 4 bases from V and 10 bases from J; junction bases left unmatched: 9. The CDR3 spans 14 residues. Looked up from germline, CDR1 is SGHTA and CDR2 is FQGNSA. Here the CDR3 reads CASSSASGQGEQFF. The CDR3 DNA follows: TGTGCCAGCAGCTCAGCGTCTGGACAGGGAGAGCAGTTCTTC.

This clonotype was picked up many times. The chain joins TRBV6-1 to TRBJ1-5; D is perhaps TRBD1 (6 bases). Germline V CDR1 and CDR2: MNHNS, SASEGT. This CDR3 region has 17 residues. Trimming removed 2 bases from V and 3 bases from J, with 17 bases in between. CDR3 protein: CASSERPQGNFNQPQHF. CDR3 bases: TGTGCCAGCAGTGAACGCCCACAGGGTAATTTCAATCAGCCCCAGCATTTT.

Of note for this clonotype: With a much larger clone just one base away, this may be a read error. This CDR3 is missing its conserved last phenylalanine or tryptophan, likely due to a read error. This chain uses TRBV7-6 with TRBJ1-2; no definite D call. Trimming stripped 5 bases from V and 4 bases from J, with 23 bases between. This CDR3 has 17 residues. CDR1 SGHVS and CDR2 FNYEAQ come from the germline V gene. The CDR3 here is CASSDIGESRKTYGYTI. The CDR3 nucleotides are TGTGCCAGCAGCGACATAGGTGAATCTCGAAAGACCTATGGCTACACCATC.

As to this clonotype: One base away lies a much larger clone, so this may be a sequencing read error. V usage is TRBV7-2 and J usage is TRBJ1-2; D ambiguous. The germline CDR1 and CDR2 sequences are SGHTA and FQGNSA. V shed 5 bases and J shed 4 bases, with 23 bases lying between them. CDR3 length: 17 residues. For the CDR3, the DNA is TGTGCCAGCAGCCAGTTGACCAGAGACGGAAGGACCTATGGCTACACCTTC. It translates to CASSQLTRDGRTYGYTF. The variable domain in full, with the rest retrieved from reference TRBV7-2 and TRBJ1-2, is GAGVSQSPSNKVTEKGKDVELRCDPISGHTALYWYRQSLGQGLEFLIYFQGNSAPDKSGLPSDRFSAERTGGSVSTLTIQRTQQEDSAVYLCASSQLTRDGRTYGYTFGSGTRLTVV.

The chain combines TRBV20-1 with TRBJ2-7; 7 positions match TRBD1. CDR1 is DFQATT and CDR2 is SNEGSKA in the germline V gene (reference sequence). The CDR3 is 16 residues long. The ends lost 4 bases at V and 10 bases at J; junction bases unmatched: 22. The DNA for the CDR3 is TGCAGTGCTAACCAGGGACAGTCGGGGATTAGGGATGGTCAGTACTTC. Translation gives CSANQGQSGIRDGQYF.